These 17 T cell receptor beta chains were all obtained from the same sample, sequenced in a study of T cell responses to AZD1222 COVID-19 vaccine. Produced via immunoSEQ multiplex PCR; TCRdb's table is partial and in-frame only. There are about 120,000 clones in the sample; around 89% occur only once, and about 3.1% lies in the top ten. Material: peripheral blood, obtained on day 0 of AZD1222 vaccination. The source is an adult in good health.

This rearrangement joins TRBV20-1 to TRBJ2-5, with TRBD1 matching over 7 bases. Germline CDR1 and CDR2: DFQATT and SNEGSKA (reference sequence). The CDR3 has 15 residues. The trim removed 3 bases at V and 5 bases at J, leaving 12 bases unmatched. This CDR3 reads CSASLTGSTKETQYF. For the CDR3, the DNA is TGCAGTGCTAGTTTGACAGGGTCTACGAAGGAGACCCAGTACTTC.

The chain employs TRBV9 and TRBJ2-2; 9 nucleotides agree with TRBD2. V lost 3 bases and J lost 4; bases outside the gene matches: 10. CDR3 length: 17 residues. Germline V CDR1 and CDR2: SGDLS, YYNGEE. The CDR3, as DNA: TGTGCCAGCAGCGCCCCGTTGCGGGGGGGCGTCACCGGGGAGCTGTTTTTT. It specifies CASSAPLRGGVTGELFF. Full variable domain (outside the CDR3, taken from reference TRBV9 and TRBJ2-2): DSGVTQTPKHLITATGQRVTLRCSPRSGDLSVYWYQQSLDQGLQFLIQYYNGEERAKGNILERFSAQQFPDLHSELNLSSLELGDSALYFCASSAPLRGGVTGELFFGEGSRLTVL.

The rearrangement joins TRBV9 to TRBJ1-2; D ambiguous. Germline CDR1 and CDR2: SGDLS and YYNGEE. V was pared by 2 bases and J by 2 bases, with 7 bases between. The CDR3 is 13 residues long. The CDR3 region is CASSVQDNYGYTF. The CDR3 DNA reads as TGTGCCAGCAGCGTTCAGGACAACTATGGCTACACCTTC.

Only one count was recorded for this clone. The chain combines TRBV5-5 with TRBJ2-1; a possible D gene is TRBD1 (5 bases). CDR1 SGHKS and CDR2 YYEKEE come from the germline V gene (reference sequence). The CDR3 runs to 15 residues. The ends were cut back, 0 bases at V and 9 bases at J, with 16 bases in the middle. CDR3 in amino acids: CASSLVAGYYGEQFF. The CDR3 DNA sequence: TGTGCCAGCAGCTTGGTCGCAGGGTACTACGGTGAGCAGTTCTTC.

The chain carries TRBV27 and TRBJ2-7; 8 bases agree with TRBD1. The CDR3 loop spans 13 amino acids. CDR1 is MNHEY, CDR2 SMNVEV, per germline (reference sequence). V was clipped by 6 bases and J by 7 bases; unmatched bases: 8. CDR3 region: CASSWTGLGEQYF. The CDR3 DNA reads as TGTGCCAGCAGCTGGACAGGGCTGGGGGAGCAGTACTTC.

CDR3 sequence: CASSQDSRDPTQETQYF. CDR3 bases: TGCGCCAGCAGCCAAGATAGCCGCGACCCCACACAAGAGACCCAGTACTTC. The chain links TRBV4-1 to TRBJ2-5; D gene unclear. The CDR3 extends over 17 amino acids. Between the trimmed V and J ends, which lost 0 bases and 2 bases, there was a span of 16 bases. CDR1 MGHRA and CDR2 YSYEKL come from the germline V gene.

The chain uses TRBV19 and TRBJ2-7, with a tentative D call TRBD1 (5 bases). The CDR3 consists of 13 residues. The V gene's germline CDR1 is LNHDA and CDR2 SQIVND (reference sequence). V was cut by 5 bases and J by 1 base, with 9 bases left in between. The CDR3 region is CASSSQGSYEQYF. The CDR3 coding sequence is TGTGCCAGTAGTTCTCAGGGATCCTACGAGCAGTACTTC.

The chain recombines TRBV11-2 with TRBJ1-6, with D hard to call. The V end was cut by 3 bases, the J end by 10 bases, with 4 bases between. The CDR3 is 11 amino acids. Germline CDR1 and CDR2: SGHAT and FQNNGV. CDR3 protein: CASSFGSPLHF. Written as DNA, the CDR3 is TGTGCCAGCAGCTTCGGGTCACCCCTCCACTTT. Looking up the rest from reference TRBV11-2 and TRBJ1-6 gives the full variable domain: EAGVAQSPRYKIIEKRQSVAFWCNPISGHATLYWYQQILGQGPKLLIQFQNNGVVDDSQLPKDRFSAERLKGVDSTLKIQPAKLEDSAVYLCASSFGSPLHFGNGTRLTVT.

Remarks on this clone: Other nucleotide sequences from this sample produce the same CDR3. The rearrangement links TRBV30 to TRBJ1-2; D is possibly TRBD1 (6 bases). This CDR3 comprises 14 residues. CDR1 is GTSNPN and CDR2 is SVGIG in the germline V gene (reference sequence). V shed 2 bases and J shed 1 base, with 11 bases lying between them. The CDR3 protein is CAWSIDRLNYGYTF. The CDR3 DNA reads as TGTGCCTGGAGTATCGACAGGCTTAACTATGGCTACACCTTC. Supplemented by reference TRBV30 and TRBJ1-2, the full variable domain reads SQTIHQWPATLVQPVGSPLSLECTVEGTSNPNLYWYRQAAGRGLQLLFYSVGIGQISSEVPQNLSASRPQDRQFILSSKKLLLSDSGFYLCAWSIDRLNYGYTFGSGTRLTVV.

The V and J genes are TRBV5-1 and TRBJ2-5, with 10 bases matching TRBD1. The germline CDR1 and CDR2 sequences are SGHRS and YFSETQ. CDR3 length: 15 amino acids. Germline trimming cut 7 bases from V and 2 bases from J; bases unmatched to any gene: 8. The CDR3 DNA follows: TGCGCCAGCGGGGGGACAGGGGCCCTGCAAGAGACCCAGTACTTC. Its translation: CASGGTGALQETQYF.

The V call is TRBV11-2, the J call TRBJ2-2; 10 bases align to TRBD2. The CDR3 runs to 16 residues. The J segment lost 4 bases and the V segment lost 5 bases, leaving 7 bases of the junction unmatched. Germline assignment: CDR1 SGHAT and CDR2 FQNNGV. CDR3 residues: CASSLSSGGPTGELFF. The CDR3 DNA is TGTGCCAGCAGCCTCTCTAGCGGGGGCCCCACCGGGGAGCTGTTTTTT.

The V and J genes are TRBV11-2 and TRBJ2-1; possibly TRBD1 or TRBD2 for D (5 bases each). CDR3 length: 16 amino acids. V lost 5 bases and J 0 bases, leaving 14 bases between the germline ends. From germline, CDR1 is SGHAT and CDR2 FQNNGV. CDR3 in DNA: TGTGCCAGCAGCCGTGGGGGTTTCAGCTCCTACAATGAGCAGTTCTTC. Its protein product is CASSRGGFSSYNEQFF.

The genes are TRBV28 and TRBJ1-5; TRBD1 agrees at 7 bases. The CDR3 is made up of 14 amino acids. Germline V gene sequence: CDR1 MDHEN, CDR2 SYDVKM. J gave up 5 bases and V 5 bases, and 6 bases lay outside the gene matches. CDR3 nucleotide sequence: TGTGCCAGCAGTCGACCGGGACAGCATCAGCCCCAGCATTTT. As protein: CASSRPGQHQPQHF.

CDR3 in amino acids: CASSIAYRGGYTF. The CDR3 DNA reads as TGTGCCAGTAGTATAGCCTACAGGGGTGGCTACACCTTC. The rearrangement uses TRBV19 and TRBJ1-2, with TRBD1 matching 7 bases. Losses at the gene ends were 1 base for V and 7 bases for J; bases not matched to a gene: 3. This CDR3 spans 13 amino acids. Germline V gene sequence: CDR1 LNHDA, CDR2 SQIVND (reference sequence).

V usage is TRBV28 and J usage is TRBJ2-5, with 7 bases lining up with TRBD1. V was pared by 3 bases and J by 0 bases, with 13 bases of the junction left unmatched. From germline, CDR1 is MDHEN and CDR2 SYDVKM. The CDR3 is made up of 18 amino acids. CDR3 DNA sequence: TGTGCCAGCAGTTTCCGAGCACAGGGGCACTTGCACCAAGAGACCCAGTACTTC. It yields the protein CASSFRAQGHLHQETQYF. The variable domain in full, with the rest retrieved from reference TRBV28 and TRBJ2-5, is DVKVTQSSRYLVKRTGEKVFLECVQDMDHENMFWYRQDPGLGLRLIYFSYDVKMKEKGDIPEGYSVSREKKERFSLILESASTNQTSMYLCASSFRAQGHLHQETQYFGPGTRLLVL.

The chain couples TRBV2 to TRBJ1-6; D is undetermined. This CDR3 is 15 amino acids long. Germline V gene sequence: CDR1 SNHLY, CDR2 FYNNEI. Trimming took 4 bases from V and 0 from J, leaving 7 bases between them. The CDR3 nucleotides are TGTGCCAGCAGTGCTCAAAGCTCCTATAATTCACCCCTCCACTTT. Protein sequence: CASSAQSSYNSPLHF.

V and J are TRBV28 and TRBJ1-1, with D perhaps matching TRBD1 (5 bases). Trimming took off 6 bases at V and 3 bases at J, with 14 bases between the two ends. CDR1 and CDR2 (germline): MDHEN, SYDVKM. CDR3 length equals 14 residues. DNA of the CDR3: TGTGCCAGCAGGGAAGGGGCGGGGTACACTGAAGCTTTCTTT. It encodes CASREGAGYTEAFF. Complete variable domain (other parts from reference TRBV28 and TRBJ1-1): DVKVTQSSRYLVKRTGEKVFLECVQDMDHENMFWYRQDPGLGLRLIYFSYDVKMKEKGDIPEGYSVSREKKERFSLILESASTNQTSMYLCASREGAGYTEAFFGQGTRLTVV.